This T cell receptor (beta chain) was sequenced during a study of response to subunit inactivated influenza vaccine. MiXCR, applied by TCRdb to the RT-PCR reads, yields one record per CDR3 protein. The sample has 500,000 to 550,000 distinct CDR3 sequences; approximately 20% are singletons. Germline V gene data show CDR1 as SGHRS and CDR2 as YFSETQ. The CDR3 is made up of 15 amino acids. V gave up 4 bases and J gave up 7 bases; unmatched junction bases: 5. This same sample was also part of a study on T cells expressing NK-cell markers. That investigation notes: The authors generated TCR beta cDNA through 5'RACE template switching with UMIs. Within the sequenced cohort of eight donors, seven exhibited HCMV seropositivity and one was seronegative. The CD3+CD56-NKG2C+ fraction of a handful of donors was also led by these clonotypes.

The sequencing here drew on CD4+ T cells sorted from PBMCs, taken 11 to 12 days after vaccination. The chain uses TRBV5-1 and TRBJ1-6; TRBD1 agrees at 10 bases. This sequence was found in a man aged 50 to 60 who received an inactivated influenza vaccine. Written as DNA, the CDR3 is TGCGCCAGCAGCCCCGGGACAGGGGTGAATTCACCCCTCCACTTT. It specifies CASSPGTGVNSPLHF. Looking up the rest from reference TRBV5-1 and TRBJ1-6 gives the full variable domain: KAGVTQTPRYLIKTRGQQVTLSCSPISGHRSVSWYQQTPGQGLQFLFEYFSETQRNKGNFPGRFSGRQFSNSRSEMNVSTLELGDSALYLCASSPGTGVNSPLHFGNGTRLTVT.